This TCR beta chain was identified during a study of identical twins. Only healthy Caucasians were included as donors. The CDR3 length is 14 residues. Per the germline V gene, CDR1 is DFQATT and CDR2 is SNEGSKA (reference sequence). Trimming left V 4 bases short and J 1 base short, with 11 bases between. TCRdb fed the 5' RACE reads into MiXCR, producing one record per CDR3 protein. Among hundreds of thousands of distinct CDR3 sequences listed, 6% to 6.5% were seen once. The chain carries TRBV20-1 and TRBJ2-4; no clear D. The receptor was derived from a man aged 18-30 years in good health. Sequencing was performed on naive T cells sorted from blood. Here the CDR3 reads CSANHPGAKNIQYF. DNA for the CDR3: TGCAGTGCTAACCATCCCGGGGCCAAAAACATTCAGTACTTC.